A selection of T cell receptor beta chains follows, all from one sample in a study. TCRdb reprocessed the RT-PCR reads with MiXCR, giving one entry per CDR3 protein. The sample has hundreds of thousands of distinct CDR3 sequences, 12% to 15% seen once; the top ten hold around 3.3%. Sample: memory CD4+ T cells from blood. These TCRs come from a female donor in good health, serving as a healthy control. Each CDR3 is given with its conserved first and last residue. Fields, in order: clone size, J gene, V gene, D gene, CDR3 length, CDR3 protein, CDR3 DNA. The D gene is left open where the match is weak. The listing skips clone size in some rows; elsewhere it reads once, few, many or a size class.

>NA|TRBJ2-7|TRBV6-6|TRBD2|20
CASSYSGSGSYSPVSYEQYF
TGTGCCAGCAGTTACTCGGGGAGCGGGAGCTATTCGCCGGTCTCCTACGAGCAGTACTTC
>NA|TRBJ2-3|TRBV6-1|NA|15
CASSEAPRFTDTQYF
TGTGCCAGCAGTGAAGCGCCGCGATTCACAGATACGCAGTATTTT
>NA|TRBJ2-7|TRBV7-2|NA|13
CASSFSEVYEQYF
TGTGCCAGCAGCTTCTCCGAGGTTTACGAGCAGTACTTC
>NA|TRBJ2-3|TRBV5-4|TRBD2|16
CASSNGRLAGADTQYF
TGTGCCAGCAGTAACGGCCGACTAGCGGGAGCAGATACGCAGTATTTT
>few|TRBJ1-6|TRBV7-2|NA|15
CASSLNQGRDSPLHF
TGTGCCAGCAGCTTAAACCAGGGGCGTGATTCACCCCTCCACTTT
>many|TRBJ2-7|TRBV20-1|NA|16
CSARDPASSGLYEQYF
TGCAGTGCTAGAGATCCCGCCTCGAGTGGACTATACGAGCAGTACTTC
>NA|TRBJ1-2|TRBV4-3|TRBD1|15
CASSQDGQGAGGYTF
TGCGCCAGCAGCCAAGATGGACAGGGGGCGGGCGGCTACACCTTC
>many|TRBJ2-7|TRBV6-5|TRBD2|13
CASLLAGGGEQYF
TGTGCCAGCCTCCTAGCGGGAGGGGGCGAGCAGTACTTC
>NA|TRBJ2-7|TRBV7-6|TRBD2|16
CASSPRGRSGRSEQYF
TGTGCCAGCAGCCCCCGGGGGAGGAGCGGGAGGTCCGAGCAGTACTTC
>few|TRBJ1-5|TRBV6-1|TRBD1|16
CASGGAMTGGGQPQHF
TGTGCCAGTGGGGGGGCTATGACAGGGGGCGGTCAGCCCCAGCATTTT
>NA|TRBJ2-5|TRBV7-2|TRBD1|14
CASSHGTAQETQYF
TGTGCCAGCAGCCACGGGACAGCTCAAGAGACCCAGTACTTC
>NA|TRBJ1-2|TRBV4-1|NA|15
CASRALRGEFYGYTF
TGCGCCAGCAGAGCTTTAAGGGGGGAATTCTATGGCTACACCTTC
>NA|TRBJ2-1|TRBV5-1|NA|13
CASSFEGNNEQFF
TGCGCCAGCAGCTTCGAGGGGAACAATGAGCAGTTCTTC
>once|TRBJ1-4|TRBV6-1|NA|15
CASSESSATNEKLFF
TGTGCCAGCAGTGAAAGCAGTGCAACTAATGAAAAACTGTTTTTT
>many|TRBJ2-1|TRBV28|NA|12
CASSPNRSEQFF
TGTGCCAGCAGCCCGAACAGATCTGAGCAGTTCTTC
>few|TRBJ1-3|TRBV29-1|NA|15
CSVAVGGVGGNTIYF
TGCAGCGTTGCGGTTGGAGGGGTGGGAGGAAACACCATATATTTT
>few|TRBJ1-2|TRBV20-1|TRBD1|16
CSARAGGIIRDYGYTF
TGCAGTGCTAGGGCAGGGGGAATAATTCGAGACTATGGCTACACCTTC
>few|TRBJ2-1|TRBV5-1|NA|14
CASNPTSTPDEQFF
TGCGCCAGCAACCCGACTAGTACTCCCGATGAGCAGTTCTTC
>NA|TRBJ2-2|TRBV18|NA|13
CASARQGIRELFF
TGTGCCAGCGCCCGGCAGGGAATCCGGGAGCTGTTTTTT
>NA|TRBJ2-1|TRBV5-1|TRBD2|17
CASSPTPSGRGLGEQFF
TGCGCCAGCAGTCCTACACCTAGCGGGAGAGGATTGGGTGAGCAGTTCTTC
>NA|TRBJ2-2|TRBV9|TRBD2|14
CASSVVPTSGELFF
TGTGCCAGCAGCGTAGTCCCCACTAGCGGAGAGCTGTTTTTT
>few|TRBJ2-1|TRBV7-2|TRBD2|15
CASSPGLAGDDEQFF
TGTGCCAGCAGCCCGGGACTAGCGGGAGATGATGAGCAGTTCTTC
>many|TRBJ1-2|TRBV4-3|TRBD1|15
CASSPGGQVVIGYTF
TGCGCCAGCAGCCCTGGAGGACAGGTCGTGATCGGCTACACCTTC
>many|TRBJ2-5|TRBV5-1|NA|15
CASSLGDSSPETQYF
TGCGCCAGCAGCTTGGGGGACTCTTCCCCGGAGACCCAGTACTTC
>many|TRBJ1-4|TRBV20-1|NA|15
CSVLGLTATNEKLFF
TGCAGTGTTCTCGGGCTAACAGCAACTAATGAAAAACTGTTTTTT
>few|TRBJ2-3|TRBV11-2|NA|13
CASSLRTLDTQYF
TGTGCCAGCAGCTTAAGGACACTAGATACGCAGTATTTT
>NA|TRBJ1-5|TRBV20-1|NA|13
CSALRDIYQPQHF
TGCAGTGCCCTCCGGGACATTTATCAGCCCCAGCATTTT
>many|TRBJ2-4|TRBV7-8|TRBD2|14
CASSKWTSGRAQYF
TGTGCCAGCAGCAAATGGACTAGCGGGAGGGCTCAGTACTTC
>many|TRBJ2-3|TRBV29-1|NA|12
CSVPRGWDTQYF
TGCAGCGTTCCTCGGGGGTGGGATACGCAGTATTTT
>few|TRBJ2-2|TRBV9|TRBD1|18
CASSVGHGRGTNTGELFF
TGTGCCAGCAGCGTAGGTCACGGCAGGGGGACGAACACCGGGGAGCTGTTTTTT
>NA|TRBJ2-5|TRBV4-1|TRBD1|17
CASSQGRQGTGKETQYF
TGCGCCAGCAGCCAAGGGCGTCAGGGGACAGGGAAAGAGACCCAGTACTTC
>few|TRBJ1-2|TRBV7-3|TRBD1|16
CASSLTGTGVAYGYTF
TGTGCCAGCAGCTTAACTGGGACAGGGGTGGCCTATGGCTACACCTTC
>few|TRBJ2-3|TRBV6-5|NA|12
CASGGDTDTQYF
TGTGCCAGCGGGGGAGACACAGATACGCAGTATTTT
>few|TRBJ2-1|TRBV4-1|NA|12
CASSQGQFEQFF
TGCGCCAGCAGCCAGGGCCAGTTTGAGCAGTTCTTC
>NA|TRBJ2-3|TRBV7-9|TRBD2|15
CASPQRERGTDTQYF
TGTGCCAGCCCGCAGCGGGAGCGTGGAACAGATACGCAGTATTTT
>few|TRBJ2-5|TRBV28|NA|14
CASSYHREEETQYF
TGTGCCAGCAGTTACCACAGGGAGGAAGAGACCCAGTACTTC
>NA|TRBJ1-2|TRBV3-1|NA|15
CASSQDGELYYGYTF
TGTGCCAGCAGCCAAGATGGGGAGCTATACTATGGCTACACCTTC
>NA|TRBJ2-1|TRBV18|TRBD2|14
CASSPRREGNEQFF
TGTGCCAGCTCACCACGGAGGGAGGGGAATGAGCAGTTCTTC
>few|TRBJ1-2|TRBV6-5|TRBD1|14
CASSRPGQGESYTF
TGTGCCAGCAGTCGCCCGGGACAGGGTGAGAGCTACACCTTC
>many|TRBJ1-2|TRBV10-3|NA|16
CAISESRGYSNYGYTF
TGTGCCATCAGTGAGTCGAGAGGGTATTCTAACTATGGCTACACCTTC
>many|TRBJ1-3|TRBV20-1|TRBD1|17
CSARDSRGRGPGNTIYF
TGCAGTGCTAGAGATAGCAGGGGGCGGGGTCCTGGAAACACCATATATTTT
>few|TRBJ2-2|TRBV6-6|TRBD1|16
CASSYSKGANTGELFF
TGTGCCAGCAGTTACTCGAAGGGGGCTAACACCGGGGAGCTGTTTTTT
>NA|TRBJ2-1|TRBV7-9|NA|15
CASSLAGTLYNEQFF
TGTGCCAGCAGCTTGGCGGGGACCTTATACAATGAGCAGTTCTTC
>many|TRBJ1-5|TRBV7-8|TRBD1|15
CASSRDSGGGQPQHF
TGTGCCAGCAGCCGAGACTCAGGGGGAGGCCAGCCCCAGCATTTT
>NA|TRBJ1-2|TRBV7-9|NA|12
CASSLGVTYYTF
TGTGCCAGCAGCTTAGGCGTCACATACTACACCTTC
>few|TRBJ1-2|TRBV5-5|TRBD1|16
CASSPQRTGMSYGYTF
TGTGCCAGCAGCCCTCAACGGACAGGGATGAGCTATGGCTACACCTTC
>few|TRBJ2-1|TRBV24-1|NA|13
CATRETRSNEQFF
TGTGCCACCAGGGAGACTAGAAGCAATGAGCAGTTCTTC